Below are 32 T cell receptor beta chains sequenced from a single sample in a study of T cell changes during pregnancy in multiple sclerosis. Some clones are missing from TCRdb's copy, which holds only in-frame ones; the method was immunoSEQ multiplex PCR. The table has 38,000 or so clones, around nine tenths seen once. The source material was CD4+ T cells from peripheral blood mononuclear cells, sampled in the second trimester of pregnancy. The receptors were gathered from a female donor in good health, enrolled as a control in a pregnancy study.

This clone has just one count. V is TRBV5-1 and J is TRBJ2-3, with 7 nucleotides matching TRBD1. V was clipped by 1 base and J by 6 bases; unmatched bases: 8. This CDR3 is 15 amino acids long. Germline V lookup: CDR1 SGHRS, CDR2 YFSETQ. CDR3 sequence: CASSLRGTESDTQYF. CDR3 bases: TGCGCCAGCAGCTTGAGGGGGACAGAAAGTGATACGCAGTATTTT.

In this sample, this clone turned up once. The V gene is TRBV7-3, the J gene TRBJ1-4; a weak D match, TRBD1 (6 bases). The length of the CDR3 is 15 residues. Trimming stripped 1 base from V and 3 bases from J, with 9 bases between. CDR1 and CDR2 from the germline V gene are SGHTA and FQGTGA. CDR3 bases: TGTGCCAGCAGCTTAAGCGGGGGCGCTAATGAAAAACTGTTTTTT. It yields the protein CASSLSGGANEKLFF.

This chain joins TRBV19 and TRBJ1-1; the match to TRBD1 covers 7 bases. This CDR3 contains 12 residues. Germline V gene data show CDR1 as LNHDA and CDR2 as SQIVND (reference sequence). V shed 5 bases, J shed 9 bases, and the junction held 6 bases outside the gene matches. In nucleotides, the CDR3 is TGTGCCAGTAGTGGACGACAGGGCAAAGCTTTCTTT. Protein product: CASSGRQGKAFF. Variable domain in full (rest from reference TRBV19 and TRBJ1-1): DGGITQSPKYLFRKEGQNVTLSCEQNLNHDAMYWYRQDPGQGLRLIYYSQIVNDFQKGDIAEGYSVSREKKESFPLTVTSAQKNPTAFYLCASSGRQGKAFFGQGTRLTVV.

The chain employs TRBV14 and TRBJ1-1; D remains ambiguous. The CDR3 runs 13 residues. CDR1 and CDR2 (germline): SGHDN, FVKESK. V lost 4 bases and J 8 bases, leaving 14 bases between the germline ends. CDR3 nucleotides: TGTGCCAGCAGCCCTAGTGCTCGGGTGGAAGCTTTCTTT. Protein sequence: CASSPSARVEAFF.

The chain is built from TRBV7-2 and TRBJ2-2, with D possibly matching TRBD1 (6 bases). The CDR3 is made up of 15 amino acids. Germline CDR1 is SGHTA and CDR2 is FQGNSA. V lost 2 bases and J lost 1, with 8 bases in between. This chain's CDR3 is CASSLLGQNTGELFF. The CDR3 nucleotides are TGTGCCAGCAGCTTATTGGGACAGAACACCGGGGAGCTGTTTTTT.

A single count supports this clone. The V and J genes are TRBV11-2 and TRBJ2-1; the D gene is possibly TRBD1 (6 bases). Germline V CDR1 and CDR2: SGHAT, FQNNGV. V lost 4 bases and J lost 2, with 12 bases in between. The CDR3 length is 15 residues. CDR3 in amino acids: CASSSPRQAYNEQFF. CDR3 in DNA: TGTGCCAGCAGCTCACCCAGACAGGCCTACAATGAGCAGTTCTTC.

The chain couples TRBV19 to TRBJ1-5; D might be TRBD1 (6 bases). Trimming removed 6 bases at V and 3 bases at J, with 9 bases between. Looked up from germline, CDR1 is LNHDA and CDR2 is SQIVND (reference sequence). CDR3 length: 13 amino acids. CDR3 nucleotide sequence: TGTGCCAGTAGCGACAGGCCCAATCAGCCCCAGCATTTT. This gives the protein CASSDRPNQPQHF.

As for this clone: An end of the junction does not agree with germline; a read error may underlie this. This chain's CDR3 is CANSLRTGGDRNYGYTF. Written as DNA, the CDR3 is TGTGCCAACAGTTTACGGACAGGGGGGGATAGGAACTATGGCTACACCTTC. The chain couples TRBV27 to TRBJ1-2; TRBD1 aligns across 10 bases. The CDR3 consists of 17 residues. Germline CDR1 reads MNHEY; CDR2 reads SMNVEV (reference sequence).

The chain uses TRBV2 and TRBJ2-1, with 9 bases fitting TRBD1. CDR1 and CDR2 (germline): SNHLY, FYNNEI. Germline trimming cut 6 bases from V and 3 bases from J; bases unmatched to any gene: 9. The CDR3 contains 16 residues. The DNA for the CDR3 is TGTGCCAGCAGCAGGCCCCGGGACAGGGACTACAATGAGCAGTTCTTC. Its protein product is CASSRPRDRDYNEQFF.

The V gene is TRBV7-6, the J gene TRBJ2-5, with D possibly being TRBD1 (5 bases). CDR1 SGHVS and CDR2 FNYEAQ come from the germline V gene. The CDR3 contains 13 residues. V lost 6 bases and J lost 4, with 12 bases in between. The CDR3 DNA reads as TGTGCCAGCAGTTATCAGGGTCGAGAGACCCAGTACTTC. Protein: CASSYQGRETQYF.

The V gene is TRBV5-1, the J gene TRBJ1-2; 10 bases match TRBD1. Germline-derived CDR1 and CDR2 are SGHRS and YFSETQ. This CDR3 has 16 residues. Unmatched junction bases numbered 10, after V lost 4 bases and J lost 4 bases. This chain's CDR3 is CASSQRPGTGVYGYTF. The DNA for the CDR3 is TGCGCCAGCAGCCAACGTCCCGGGACAGGGGTCTATGGCTACACCTTC.

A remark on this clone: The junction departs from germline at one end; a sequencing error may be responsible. CDR3 protein: CASSLLPYSNQPQHF. The CDR3 nucleotides are TGTGCTAGCAGCTTACTACCCTATAGCAATCAGCCCCAGCATTTT. The V call is TRBV7-7, the J call TRBJ1-5; D gene unclear. The CDR3 is 15 amino acids. Germline V gene sequence: CDR1 SSHAT, CDR2 FNYEAQ (reference sequence). The full variable domain, its missing parts supplied by reference TRBV7-7 and TRBJ1-5, is GAGVSQSPRYKVTKRGQDVTLRCDPISSHATLYWYQQALGQGPEFLTYFNYEAQPDKSGLPSDRFSAERPEGSISTLTIQRTEQRDSAMYRCASSLLPYSNQPQHFGDGTRLSIL.

The CDR3 bases are TGTGCCAGCAGCCGGACGGGATCCGCGGCGGGAAAGCCCCAGCATTTT. Its protein product is CASSRTGSAAGKPQHF. This chain connects TRBV28 to TRBJ1-5; no reliable D call. Germline lookup yields CDR1 MDHEN and CDR2 SYDVKM. This CDR3 is 16 amino acids long. V shed 6 bases and J shed 8 bases, with 23 bases lying between them.

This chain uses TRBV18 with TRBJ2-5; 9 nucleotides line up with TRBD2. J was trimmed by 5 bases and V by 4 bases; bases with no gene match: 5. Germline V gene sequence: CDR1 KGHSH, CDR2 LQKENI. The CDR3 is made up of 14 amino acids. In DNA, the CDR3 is TGTGCCAGCTCACAAAGGACTAGCGTGGAGACCCAGTACTTC. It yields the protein CASSQRTSVETQYF.

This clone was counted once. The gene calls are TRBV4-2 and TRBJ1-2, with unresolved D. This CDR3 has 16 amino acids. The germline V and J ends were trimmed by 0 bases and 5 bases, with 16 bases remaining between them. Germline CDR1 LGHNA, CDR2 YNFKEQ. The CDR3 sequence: CASSQEGFVELYGYTF. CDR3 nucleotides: TGTGCCAGCAGCCAAGAGGGTTTTGTGGAGCTTTATGGCTACACCTTC.

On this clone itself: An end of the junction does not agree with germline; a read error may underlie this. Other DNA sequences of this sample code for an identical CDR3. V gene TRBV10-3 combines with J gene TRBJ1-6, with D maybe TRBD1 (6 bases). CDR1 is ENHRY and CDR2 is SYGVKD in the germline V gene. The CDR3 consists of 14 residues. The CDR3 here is CAISDRQVNSPLHF. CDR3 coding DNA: TGTGCTATCAGTGATCGACAGGTTAATTCACCCCTCCACTTT.

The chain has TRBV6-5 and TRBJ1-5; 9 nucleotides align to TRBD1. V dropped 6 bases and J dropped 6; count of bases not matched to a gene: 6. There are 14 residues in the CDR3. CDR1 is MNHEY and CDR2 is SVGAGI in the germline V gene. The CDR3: CASRSGQGPQPQHF. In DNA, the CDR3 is TGTGCCAGCAGATCCGGACAGGGGCCTCAGCCCCAGCATTTT.

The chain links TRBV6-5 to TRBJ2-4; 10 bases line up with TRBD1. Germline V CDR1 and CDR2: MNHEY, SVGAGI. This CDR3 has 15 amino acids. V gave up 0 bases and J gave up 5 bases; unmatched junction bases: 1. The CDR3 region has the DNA TGTGCCAGCAGTTACTCGGGACAGGGGCAAAACATTCAGTACTTC. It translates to CASSYSGQGQNIQYF.

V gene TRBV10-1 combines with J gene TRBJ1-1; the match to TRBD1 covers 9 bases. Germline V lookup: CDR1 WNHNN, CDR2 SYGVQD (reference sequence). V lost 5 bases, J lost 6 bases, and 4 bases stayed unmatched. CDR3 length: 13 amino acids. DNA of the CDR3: TGCGCCAGCAGTCTTCGACAGGGGGCTGAAGCTTTCTTT. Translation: CASSLRQGAEAFF.

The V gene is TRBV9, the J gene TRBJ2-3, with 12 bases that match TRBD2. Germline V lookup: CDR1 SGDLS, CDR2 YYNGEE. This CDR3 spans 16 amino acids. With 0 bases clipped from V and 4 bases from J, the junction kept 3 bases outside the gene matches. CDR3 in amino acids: CASSVVPSGGADTQYF. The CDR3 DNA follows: TGTGCCAGCAGCGTAGTCCCTAGCGGGGGGGCAGATACGCAGTATTTT.

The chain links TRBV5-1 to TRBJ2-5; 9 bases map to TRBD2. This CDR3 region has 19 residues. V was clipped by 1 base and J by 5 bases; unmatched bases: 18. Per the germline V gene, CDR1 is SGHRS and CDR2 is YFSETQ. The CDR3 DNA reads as TGCGCCAGCAGCTTGTATGGGTTCGGAGCGGGGGGTTTGTCGGAGACCCAGTACTTC. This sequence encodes CASSLYGFGAGGLSETQYF.

The CDR3 DNA follows: TGTGCCAGCAGTTACGAGGCAGGGGGCCTTAGGGGAGCTTTCTTT. Translated: CASSYEAGGLRGAFF. The genes are TRBV6-6 and TRBJ1-1, with 8 bases lining up with TRBD1. Germline-derived CDR1 and CDR2 are MNHNY and SVGAGI (reference sequence). J gave up 10 bases and V 2 bases, and 12 bases lay outside the gene matches. The CDR3 consists of 15 residues.

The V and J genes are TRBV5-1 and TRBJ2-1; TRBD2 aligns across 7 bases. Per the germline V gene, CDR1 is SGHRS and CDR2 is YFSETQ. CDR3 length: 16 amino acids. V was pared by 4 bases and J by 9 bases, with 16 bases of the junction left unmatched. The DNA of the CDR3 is TGCGCCAGCAGCCGAGGTTTAGGGACTAACCTACCTGAGCAGTTCTTC. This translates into CASSRGLGTNLPEQFF.

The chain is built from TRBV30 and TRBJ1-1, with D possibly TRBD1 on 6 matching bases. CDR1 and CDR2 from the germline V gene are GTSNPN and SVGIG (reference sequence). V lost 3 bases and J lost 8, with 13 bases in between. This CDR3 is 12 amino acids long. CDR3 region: CAWRGGGAEAFF. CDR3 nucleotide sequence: TGTGCCTGGAGGGGAGGGGGGGCAGAAGCTTTCTTT.

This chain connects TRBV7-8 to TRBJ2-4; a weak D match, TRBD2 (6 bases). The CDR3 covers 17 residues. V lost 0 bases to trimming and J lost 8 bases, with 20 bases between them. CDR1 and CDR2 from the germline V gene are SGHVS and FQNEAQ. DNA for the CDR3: TGTGCCAGCAGCTTAGCCCGGGACGGGGGATTTCGGGACATTCAGTACTTC. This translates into CASSLARDGGFRDIQYF. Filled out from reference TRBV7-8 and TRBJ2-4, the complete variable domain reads GAGVSQSPRYKVAKRGQDVALRCDPISGHVSLFWYQQALGQGPEFLTYFQNEAQLDKSGLPSDRFFAERPEGSVSTLKIQRTQQEDSAVYLCASSLARDGGFRDIQYFGAGTRLSVL.

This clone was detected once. The CDR3 is CASSPNDRNTGELFF. As DNA, the CDR3 is TGTGCCAGCAGCCCCAATGACAGAAACACCGGGGAGCTGTTTTTT. The V call is TRBV4-2, the J call TRBJ2-2, with D perhaps TRBD1 (5 bases). CDR1 is LGHNA, CDR2 YNFKEQ, per germline. The CDR3 loop spans 15 amino acids. The V end lost 4 bases, the J end lost 2 bases, and 11 bases lay between the germline ends.

This chain's CDR3 is CSVGQGDNYGYTF. The CDR3 DNA is TGCAGCGTGGGACAGGGGGATAACTATGGCTACACCTTC. This rearrangement joins TRBV29-1 to TRBJ1-2, with 11 bases lining up with TRBD1. V shed 6 bases and J 1 base; nucleotides not matched to a gene: 1. There are 13 residues in the CDR3. CDR1 SQVTM and CDR2 ANQGSEA come from the germline V gene.

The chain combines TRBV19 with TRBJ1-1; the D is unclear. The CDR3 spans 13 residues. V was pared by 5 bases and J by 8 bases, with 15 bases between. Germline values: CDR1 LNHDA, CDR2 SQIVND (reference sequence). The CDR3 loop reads CASSGRGPREAFF. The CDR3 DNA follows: TGTGCCAGTAGTGGGAGAGGGCCGCGAGAAGCTTTCTTT.

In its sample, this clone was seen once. CDR3 bases: TGTGCCAGCAGCTTGATGACACCTTTGAACACTGAAGCTTTCTTT. It codes for CASSLMTPLNTEAFF. This rearrangement joins TRBV7-2 to TRBJ1-1; D gene ambiguous. The germline CDR1 and CDR2 sequences are SGHTA and FQGNSA. The CDR3 is made up of 15 amino acids. The V end lost 3 bases, the J end lost 0 bases, and 11 bases lay between the germline ends.

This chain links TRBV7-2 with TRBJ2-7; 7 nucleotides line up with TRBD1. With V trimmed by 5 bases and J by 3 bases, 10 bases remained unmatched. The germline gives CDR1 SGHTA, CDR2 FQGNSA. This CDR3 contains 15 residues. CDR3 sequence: CASSPHPGQLYEQYF. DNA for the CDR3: TGTGCCAGCAGCCCCCATCCGGGACAGCTCTACGAGCAGTACTTC.

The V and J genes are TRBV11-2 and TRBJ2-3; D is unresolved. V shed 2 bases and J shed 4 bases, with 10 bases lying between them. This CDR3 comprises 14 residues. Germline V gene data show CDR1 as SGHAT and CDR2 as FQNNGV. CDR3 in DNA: TGTGCCAGCAGCTTAACGCGAGCACCAGATACGCAGTATTTT. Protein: CASSLTRAPDTQYF.

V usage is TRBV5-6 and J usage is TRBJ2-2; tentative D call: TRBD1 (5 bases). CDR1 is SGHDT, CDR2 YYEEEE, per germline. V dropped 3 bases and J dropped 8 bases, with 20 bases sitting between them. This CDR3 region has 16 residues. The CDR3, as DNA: TGTGCCAGCAGCTCTCCTGACAGTGATCATACTGGGGAGCTGTTTTTT. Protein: CASSSPDSDHTGELFF.